Below are 8 T cell receptor beta chains sequenced from a single sample in a study of cytomegalovirus exposure and HLA in healthy donors. Primers for the PCR totalled 60 Vbeta and 13 Jbeta. The repertoire was sequenced with immunoSEQ multiplex PCR; TCRdb's copy has only in-frame clones and lacks some. The sample has about 63,000 clones, around 80% seen once. The sample consisted of PBMCs. The origin of the receptors is a woman in her thirties or forties in good health and CMV-seropositive.

This chain links TRBV6-6 with TRBJ2-6; D uncertain. Germline values: CDR1 MNHNY, CDR2 SVGAGI (reference sequence). The CDR3 has 16 amino acids. V shed 5 bases and J shed 1 base, with 12 bases lying between them. The CDR3 loop is CASSTVGLSGANVLTF. The CDR3 region has the DNA TGTGCCAGCAGTACGGTTGGGCTGTCTGGGGCCAACGTCCTGACTTTC.

The rearrangement links TRBV7-8 to TRBJ2-7; no clear D gene. CDR1 is SGHVS and CDR2 is FQNEAQ in the germline V gene. This CDR3 is 11 amino acids long. V gave up 1 base and J gave up 7 bases, with 5 bases separating them. CDR3 amino acids: CASSLGPEQYF. The CDR3 coding sequence is TGTGCCAGCAGCTTAGGTCCGGAGCAGTACTTC.

The chain combines TRBV5-4 with TRBJ2-3; TRBD2 is a possible D gene (6 bases). V lost 4 bases and J lost 3, with 15 bases in between. Germline assignment: CDR1 SGHNT and CDR2 YYREEE (reference sequence). The CDR3 contains 15 residues. CDR3 in DNA: TGTGCCAGCAGCGGGGCGGGGACGGGAACAGATACGCAGTATTTT. It codes for CASSGAGTGTDTQYF.

Points on this clone: At one of its ends the junction is not consistent with the germline gene, which may arise from a read error. The J gene is TRBJ2-7, the V gene TRBV7-9, with D unresolved. The CDR3 is 14 residues long. Per the germline V gene, CDR1 is SEHNR and CDR2 is FQNEAQ (reference sequence). CDR3 nucleotide sequence: TGTTCCAGCAGCTTAGCTGGCCAGTTCTACGAGCAGTACTTC. Its protein is CSSSLAGQFYEQYF.

The rearrangement links TRBV5-1 to TRBJ2-7, with D perhaps matching TRBD2 (6 bases). The length of the CDR3 is 16 residues. CDR1 is SGHRS, CDR2 YFSETQ, per germline. V shed 4 bases and J shed 2 bases, with 19 bases lying between them. The CDR3 loop is CASSGDPGRLTYEQYF. CDR3 nucleotide sequence: TGCGCCAGCAGCGGAGATCCAGGGAGGCTTACCTACGAGCAGTACTTC.

This clone was counted a few times. J is TRBJ1-4 and V is TRBV19; D is perhaps TRBD1 (5 bases). V was cut by 4 bases and J by 16 bases, with 19 bases left in between. The germline CDR1 and CDR2 sequences are LNHDA and SQIVND (reference sequence). The CDR3 covers 13 residues. The CDR3 sequence is CASSRRDVLVPFF. The CDR3 DNA is TGTGCCAGTAGTAGGAGGGACGTGTTGGTACCGTTTTTT.

This chain links TRBV18 with TRBJ1-1; possible D gene TRBD1, 5 bases. The CDR3 is 15 amino acids. With 3 bases removed from V and 3 bases from J, the gap between germline ends came to 14 bases. The germline V gene has CDR1 KGHSH and CDR2 LQKENI. The CDR3 loop reads CASSPAGRAYTEAFF. CDR3 bases: TGTGCCAGCTCACCGGCGGGGCGGGCATACACTGAAGCTTTCTTT.

This chain joins TRBV7-9 and TRBJ2-4; the match to TRBD2 covers 8 bases. The CDR3 contains 14 residues. With 6 bases clipped from V and 6 bases from J, the junction kept 7 bases outside the gene matches. CDR1 is SEHNR and CDR2 is FQNEAQ in the germline V gene (reference sequence). CDR3 DNA: TGTGCCAGCAGTACCGGGGGGGGAGGAAACATTCAGTACTTC. It is translated as CASSTGGGGNIQYF.